Included here is one TCR beta chain sequence, with context. Its antigen is unknown. This sample was taken from a study of cytomegalovirus exposure and HLA in healthy donors. General study findings and limits: Specific recognition of CMV antigens was confirmed in vitro for a few chains (all CMV-associated). By HLA locus, TCR association rates varied in a later analysis, with DRB1 showing the most and HLA-C the fewest.

The germline V gene encodes CDR1 LNHDA and CDR2 SQIVND (reference sequence). The V end was cut by 6 bases, the J end by 0 bases, with 14 bases between. CDR3 length: 15 residues. PCR employed 60 Vbeta and 13 Jbeta primers. TCRdb keeps only in-frame clones here, not all; method: immunoSEQ multiplex PCR. The sample has around 90,000 clones, roughly 78% seen once. This chain uses TRBV19 with TRBJ1-2, with a tentative D call TRBD1 (6 bases). Sequencing used PBMCs. This receptor was identified in a man younger than 40 in good health and CMV-seronegative. Here the CDR3 reads CASSQQGRANYGYTF. DNA for the CDR3: TGTGCCAGTAGCCAACAGGGTCGGGCTAACTATGGCTACACCTTC.